This T cell receptor (beta chain) was identified in a study of blood T cell repertoires in COVID-19. Study context: Donors in the United States, Italy and Spain gave samples during acute or convalescent COVID-19. Nucleic acid was either cDNA or gDNA, and it came from T cells, B-cell-depleted T cells, or PBMCs.

In the original workflow: Estimates of nucleated cell counts were drawn from the amplification of reference gene primers. Profiling relied on immunoSEQ multiplex PCR, and the TCRdb table lists in-frame clones only, not all of them. V, J and clone size derive from that table, while D and trimming were established from the DNA sequence. The data contain 250,000 to 300,000 clones, about 87% of them singletons. The length of the CDR3 is 15 residues. V was trimmed by 5 bases and J by 1 base, leaving 14 bases between them. Germline CDR1 MNHEY, CDR2 SVGEGT. The sample consisted of peripheral blood. This clonotype was obtained from a woman in her 70s with COVID-19, enrolled during active disease. The rearrangement uses TRBV6-2 or TRBV6-3 and TRBJ1-1; D is unresolved. CDR3 nucleotide sequence: TGTGCCAGCAGTATCCACGGACGGGGGAACACTGAAGCTTTCTTT. Amino acids: CASSIHGRGNTEAFF.